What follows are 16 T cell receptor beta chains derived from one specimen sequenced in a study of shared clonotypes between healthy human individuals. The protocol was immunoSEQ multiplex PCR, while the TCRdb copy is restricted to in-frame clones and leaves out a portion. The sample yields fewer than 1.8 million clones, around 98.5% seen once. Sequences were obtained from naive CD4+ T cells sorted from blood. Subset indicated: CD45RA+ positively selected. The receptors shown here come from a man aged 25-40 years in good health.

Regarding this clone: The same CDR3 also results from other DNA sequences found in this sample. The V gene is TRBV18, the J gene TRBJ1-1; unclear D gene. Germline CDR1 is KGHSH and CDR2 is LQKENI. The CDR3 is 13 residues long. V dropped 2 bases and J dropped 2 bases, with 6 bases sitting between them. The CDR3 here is CASSPNTNTEAFF. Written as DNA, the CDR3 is TGTGCCAGCTCACCAAACACCAACACTGAAGCTTTCTTT.

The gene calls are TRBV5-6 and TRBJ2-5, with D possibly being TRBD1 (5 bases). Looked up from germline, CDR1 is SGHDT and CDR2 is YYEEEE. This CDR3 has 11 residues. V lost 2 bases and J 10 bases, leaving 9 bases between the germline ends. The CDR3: CASSLQEDQYF. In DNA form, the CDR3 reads TGTGCCAGCAGCTTACAGGAAGACCAGTACTTC.

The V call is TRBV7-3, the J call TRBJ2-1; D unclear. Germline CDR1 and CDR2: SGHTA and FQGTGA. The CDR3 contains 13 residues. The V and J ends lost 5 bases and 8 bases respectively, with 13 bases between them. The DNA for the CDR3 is TGTGCCAGCAGCGTAGGAGCAATCCATGAGCAGTTCTTC. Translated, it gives CASSVGAIHEQFF.

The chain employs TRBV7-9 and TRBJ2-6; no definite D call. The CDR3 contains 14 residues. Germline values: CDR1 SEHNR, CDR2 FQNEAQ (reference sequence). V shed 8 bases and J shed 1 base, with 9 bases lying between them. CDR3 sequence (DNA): TGTGCCAGCTTTCTGGCGTCTGGGGCCAACGTCCTGACTTTC. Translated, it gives CASFLASGANVLTF.

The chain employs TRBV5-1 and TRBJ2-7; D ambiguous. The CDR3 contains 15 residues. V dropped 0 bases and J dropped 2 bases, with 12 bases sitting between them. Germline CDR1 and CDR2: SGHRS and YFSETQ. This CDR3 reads CASSLVADWAYEQYF. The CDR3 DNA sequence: TGCGCCAGCAGCTTGGTGGCGGATTGGGCCTACGAGCAGTACTTC.

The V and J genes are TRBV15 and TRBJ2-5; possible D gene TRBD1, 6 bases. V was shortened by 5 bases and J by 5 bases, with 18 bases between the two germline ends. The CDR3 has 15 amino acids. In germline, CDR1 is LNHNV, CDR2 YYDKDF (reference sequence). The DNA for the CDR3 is TGTGCCACCAGCGGGGGCTACGGTGGCGGCGAGACCCAGTACTTC. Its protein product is CATSGGYGGGETQYF.

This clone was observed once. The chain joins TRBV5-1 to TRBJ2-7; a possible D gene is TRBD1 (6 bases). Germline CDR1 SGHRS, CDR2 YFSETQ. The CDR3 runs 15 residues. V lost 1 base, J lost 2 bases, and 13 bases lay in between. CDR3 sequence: CASSLSQGPPYEQYF. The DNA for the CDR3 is TGCGCCAGCAGCTTGTCGCAGGGGCCCCCCTACGAGCAGTACTTC.

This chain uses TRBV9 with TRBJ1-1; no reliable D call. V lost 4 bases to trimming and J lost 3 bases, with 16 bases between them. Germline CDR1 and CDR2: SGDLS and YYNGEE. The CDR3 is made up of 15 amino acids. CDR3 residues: CASSPRFGPYTEAFF. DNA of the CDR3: TGTGCCAGCAGCCCTCGGTTTGGGCCCTACACTGAAGCTTTCTTT.

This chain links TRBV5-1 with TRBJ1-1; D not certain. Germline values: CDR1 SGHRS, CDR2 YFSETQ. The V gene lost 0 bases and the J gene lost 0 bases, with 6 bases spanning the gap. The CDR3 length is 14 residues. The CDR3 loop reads CASSLVSVNTEAFF. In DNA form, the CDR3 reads TGCGCCAGCAGCTTGGTGTCCGTGAACACTGAAGCTTTCTTT.

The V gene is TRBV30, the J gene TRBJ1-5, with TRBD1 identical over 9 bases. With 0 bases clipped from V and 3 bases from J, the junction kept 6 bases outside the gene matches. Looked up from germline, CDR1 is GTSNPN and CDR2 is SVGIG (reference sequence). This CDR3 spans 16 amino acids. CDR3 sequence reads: CAWSVGDRANNQPQHF. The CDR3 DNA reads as TGTGCCTGGAGTGTAGGGGACAGGGCGAACAATCAGCCCCAGCATTTT.

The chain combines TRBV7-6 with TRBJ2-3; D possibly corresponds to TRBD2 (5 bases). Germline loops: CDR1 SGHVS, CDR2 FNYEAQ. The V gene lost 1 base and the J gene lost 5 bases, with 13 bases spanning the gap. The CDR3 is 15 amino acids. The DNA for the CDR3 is TGTGCCAGCAGCTTAGTCATGGGAGTGGGAGATACGCAGTATTTT. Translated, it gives CASSLVMGVGDTQYF.

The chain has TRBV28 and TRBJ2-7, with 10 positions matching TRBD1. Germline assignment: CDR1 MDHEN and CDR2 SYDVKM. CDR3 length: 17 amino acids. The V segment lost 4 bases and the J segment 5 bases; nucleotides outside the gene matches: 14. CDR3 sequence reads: CASSYRQGAGGRHEQYF. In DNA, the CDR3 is TGTGCCAGCAGTTATAGACAGGGGGCCGGCGGGAGGCACGAGCAGTACTTC.

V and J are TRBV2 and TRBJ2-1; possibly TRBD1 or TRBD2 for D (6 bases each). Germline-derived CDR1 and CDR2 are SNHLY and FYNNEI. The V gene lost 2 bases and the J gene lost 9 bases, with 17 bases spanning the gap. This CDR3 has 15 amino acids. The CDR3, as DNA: TGTGCCAGCAGTGAATTCAGCACCGGGGGCGGTGAGCAGTTCTTC. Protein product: CASSEFSTGGGEQFF.

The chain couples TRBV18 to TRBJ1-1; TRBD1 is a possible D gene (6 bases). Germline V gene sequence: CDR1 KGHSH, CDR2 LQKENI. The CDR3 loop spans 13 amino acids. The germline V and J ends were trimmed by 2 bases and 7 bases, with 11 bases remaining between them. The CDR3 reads CASSPSVDSEAFF. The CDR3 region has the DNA TGTGCCAGCTCACCATCCGTGGACAGTGAAGCTTTCTTT.

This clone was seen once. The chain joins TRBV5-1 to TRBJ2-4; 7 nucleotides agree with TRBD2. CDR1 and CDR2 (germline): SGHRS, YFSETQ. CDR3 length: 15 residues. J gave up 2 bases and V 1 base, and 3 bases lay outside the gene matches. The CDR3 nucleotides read TGCGCCAGCAGCTTGTGGCGGGAGCCCAAAAACATTCAGTACTTC. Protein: CASSLWREPKNIQYF.

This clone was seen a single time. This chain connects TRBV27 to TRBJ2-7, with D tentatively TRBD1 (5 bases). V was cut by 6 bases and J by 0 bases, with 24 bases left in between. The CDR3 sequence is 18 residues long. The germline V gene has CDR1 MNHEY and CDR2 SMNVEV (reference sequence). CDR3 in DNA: TGTGCCAGCAGAGCCCTTAGTAGGACACCGCCCAGCTCCTACGAGCAGTACTTC. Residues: CASRALSRTPPSSYEQYF.